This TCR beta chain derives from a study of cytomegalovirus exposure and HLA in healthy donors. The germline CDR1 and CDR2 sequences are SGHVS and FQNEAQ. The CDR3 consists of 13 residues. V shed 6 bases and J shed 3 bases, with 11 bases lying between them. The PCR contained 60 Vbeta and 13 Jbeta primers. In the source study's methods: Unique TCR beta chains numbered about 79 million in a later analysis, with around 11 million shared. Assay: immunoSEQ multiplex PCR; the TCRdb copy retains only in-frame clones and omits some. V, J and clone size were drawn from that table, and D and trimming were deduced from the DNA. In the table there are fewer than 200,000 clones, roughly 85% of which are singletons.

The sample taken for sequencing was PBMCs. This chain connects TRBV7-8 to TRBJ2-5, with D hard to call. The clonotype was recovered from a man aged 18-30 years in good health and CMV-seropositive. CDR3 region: CASSSTMEETQYF. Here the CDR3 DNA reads TGTGCCAGCAGTTCTACTATGGAAGAGACCCAGTACTTC.